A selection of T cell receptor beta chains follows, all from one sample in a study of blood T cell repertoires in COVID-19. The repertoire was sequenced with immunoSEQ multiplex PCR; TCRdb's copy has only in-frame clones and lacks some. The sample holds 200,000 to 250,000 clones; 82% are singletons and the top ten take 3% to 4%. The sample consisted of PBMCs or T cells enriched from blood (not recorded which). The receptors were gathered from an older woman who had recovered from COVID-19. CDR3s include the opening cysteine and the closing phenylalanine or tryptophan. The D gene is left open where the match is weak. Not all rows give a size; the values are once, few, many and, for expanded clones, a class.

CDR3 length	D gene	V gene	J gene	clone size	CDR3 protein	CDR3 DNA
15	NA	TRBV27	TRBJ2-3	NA	CASSPTVTSTDTQYF	TGTGCCAGCAGTCCCACCGTCACTAGCACAGATACGCAGTATTTT
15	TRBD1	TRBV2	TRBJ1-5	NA	CASSLSGQGYQPQHF	TGTGCCAGCAGTCTCAGTGGACAGGGCTATCAGCCCCAGCATTTT
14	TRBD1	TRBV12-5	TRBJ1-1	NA	CASATGTGYTEAFF	TGTGCTAGTGCTACCGGGACAGGGTACACTGAAGCTTTCTTT
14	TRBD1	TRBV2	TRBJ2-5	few	CASSEWTGLETQYF	TGTGCCAGCAGTGAATGGACAGGGCTAGAGACCCAGTACTTC
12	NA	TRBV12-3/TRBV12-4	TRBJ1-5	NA	CASSFGGQPQHF	TGTGCCAGCAGTTTCGGAGGTCAGCCCCAGCATTTT
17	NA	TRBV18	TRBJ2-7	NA	CASSPRVGSGIIYEQYF	TGTGCCAGCTCACCACGAGTAGGGTCAGGGATAATTTACGAGCAGTACTTC
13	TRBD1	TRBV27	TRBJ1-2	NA	CASSSQGARGYTF	TGTGCCAGCAGCTCACAGGGGGCTAGAGGCTACACCTTC
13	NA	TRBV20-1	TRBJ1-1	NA	CSASIHVNTEAFF	TGCAGTGCTAGTATCCATGTGAACACTGAAGCTTTCTTT
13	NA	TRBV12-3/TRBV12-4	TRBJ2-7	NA	CASSWEPGYEQYF	TGTGCCAGCAGTTGGGAGCCAGGCTACGAGCAGTACTTC
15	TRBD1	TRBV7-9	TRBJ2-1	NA	CASSSFRGTYNEQFF	TGTGCCAGCAGCTCGTTCAGGGGGACCTACAATGAGCAGTTCTTC
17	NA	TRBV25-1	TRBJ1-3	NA	CASSSGQRGSSGNTIYF	TGTGCCAGCAGTAGTGGACAGAGGGGTTCATCTGGAAACACCATATATTTT
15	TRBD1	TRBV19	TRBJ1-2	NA	CASRQRTGKVYGYTF	TGTGCCAGTAGACAGAGGACAGGGAAAGTCTATGGCTACACCTTC
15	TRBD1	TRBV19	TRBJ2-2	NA	CASSVQQGAGGELFF	TGTGCCAGTAGCGTACAGCAGGGGGCCGGCGGGGAGCTGTTTTTT
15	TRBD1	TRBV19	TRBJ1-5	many	CASWDRGGGNQPQHF	TGTGCCAGTTGGGACAGGGGAGGTGGCAATCAGCCCCAGCATTTT
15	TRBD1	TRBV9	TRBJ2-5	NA	CASSPRQGPQETQYF	TGTGCCAGCAGCCCTCGACAGGGACCTCAAGAGACCCAGTACTTC
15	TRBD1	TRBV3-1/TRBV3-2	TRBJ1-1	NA	CASSPSLSGGMGAFF	TGTGCCAGCAGCCCCTCACTCTCAGGGGGAATGGGGGCTTTCTTT
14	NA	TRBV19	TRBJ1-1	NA	CASSLNRVNTEAFF	TGTGCCAGTAGTCTCAACAGGGTAAACACTGAAGCTTTCTTT
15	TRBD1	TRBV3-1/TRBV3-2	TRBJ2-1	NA	CASSPGQGVRDEQFF	TGTGCCAGCAGCCCGGGACAGGGTGTCAGGGATGAGCAGTTCTTC
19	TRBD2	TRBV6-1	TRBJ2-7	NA	CASSEEAASGRVYPYEQYF	TGTGCCAGCAGTGAAGAGGCTGCTAGCGGGAGAGTCTACCCCTACGAGCAGTACTTC
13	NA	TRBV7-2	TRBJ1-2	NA	CASSLRQDYGYTF	TGTGCCAGCAGCTTACGACAGGACTATGGCTACACCTTC
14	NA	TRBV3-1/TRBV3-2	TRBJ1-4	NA	CASSQVRQSEKLFF	TGTGCCAGCAGCCAAGTACGACAGTCCGAAAAACTGTTTTTT
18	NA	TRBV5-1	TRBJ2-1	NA	CASSPNGFGTRPFVGQFF	TGCGCCAGCAGCCCGAACGGCTTTGGGACTCGTCCCTTCGTCGGGCAGTTCTTC
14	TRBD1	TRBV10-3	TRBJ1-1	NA	CAIVAGGRNTEAFF	TGTGCCATCGTGGCAGGGGGCCGGAACACTGAAGCTTTCTTT
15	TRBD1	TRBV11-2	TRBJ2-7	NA	CASSLDLGQLYEQYF	TGTGCCAGCAGCTTAGATCTGGGACAGCTCTACGAGCAGTACTTC
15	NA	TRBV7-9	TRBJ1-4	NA	CASSRGGQLAEKLFF	TGTGCCAGCAGCCGTGGGGGACAACTGGCGGAAAAACTGTTTTTT
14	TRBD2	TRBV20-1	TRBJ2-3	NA	CSASLAGDTDTQYF	TGCAGTGCCAGTCTAGCGGGGGACACAGATACGCAGTATTTT
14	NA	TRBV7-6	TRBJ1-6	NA	CASSLGSYGAPLHF	TGTGCCAGCAGCTTAGGGAGTTATGGCGCACCCCTCCACTTT
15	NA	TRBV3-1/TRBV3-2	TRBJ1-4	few	CASSQDMGGQEKLFF	TGTGCCAGCAGCCAAGATATGGGGGGTCAAGAAAAACTGTTTTTT
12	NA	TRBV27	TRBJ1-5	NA	CASSLFGQPQHF	TGTGCCAGCAGTTTATTCGGTCAGCCCCAGCATTTT
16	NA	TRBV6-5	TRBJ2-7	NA	CASSYSSGAILYEQYF	TGTGCCAGCAGTTACTCATCAGGGGCGATTCTATACGAGCAGTACTTC
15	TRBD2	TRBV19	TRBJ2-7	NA	CASSILAGESYEQYF	TGTGCCAGTAGTATTTTAGCGGGAGAATCCTACGAGCAGTACTTC
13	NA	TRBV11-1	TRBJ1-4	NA	CASQPGANEKLFF	TGTGCCAGCCAGCCTGGAGCTAATGAAAAACTGTTTTTT
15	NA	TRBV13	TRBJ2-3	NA	CASSSTGTSLETQYF	TGTGCCAGCAGCTCAACCGGGACATCTCTTGAAACGCAGTATTTT
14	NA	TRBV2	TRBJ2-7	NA	CASLAELTSYEQYF	TGTGCCAGCTTAGCGGAACTTACCTCCTACGAGCAGTACTTC
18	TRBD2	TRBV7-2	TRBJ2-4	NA	CASSLVVGGGVAKNIQYF	TGTGCCAGCAGCTTAGTAGTGGGCGGGGGGGTTGCCAAAAACATTCAGTACTTC
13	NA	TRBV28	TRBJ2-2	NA	CASSFSGTGELFF	TGTGCCAGCAGTTTTAGTGGCACCGGGGAGCTGTTTTTT
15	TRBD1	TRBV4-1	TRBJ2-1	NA	CASSPWTGAYNEQFF	TGCGCCAGCAGCCCGTGGACAGGTGCTTACAATGAGCAGTTCTTC
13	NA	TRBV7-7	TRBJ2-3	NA	CASSLAEADTQYF	TGTGCCAGCAGCTTAGCAGAGGCAGATACGCAGTATTTT
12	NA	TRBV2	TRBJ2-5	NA	CASRAEGETQYF	TGTGCCAGCAGGGCGGAGGGGGAGACCCAGTACTTC
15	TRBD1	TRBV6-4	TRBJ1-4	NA	CASSDRQGLGEKLFF	TGTGCCAGCAGTGACCGACAGGGCCTCGGTGAAAAACTGTTTTTT
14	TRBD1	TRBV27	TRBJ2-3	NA	CASRGQGRSDTQYF	TGTGCCAGCCGGGGACAGGGAAGGTCAGATACGCAGTATTTT
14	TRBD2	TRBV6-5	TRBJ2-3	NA	CATRGSGGTDTQYF	TGTGCCACCAGGGGTAGCGGGGGCACAGATACGCAGTATTTT
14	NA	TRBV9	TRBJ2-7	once	CASSVAYQGAEQYF	TGTGCCAGCAGCGTCGCGTATCAGGGTGCCGAGCAGTACTTC
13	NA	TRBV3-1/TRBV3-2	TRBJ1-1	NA	CASGMLQGTEAFF	TGTGCCAGCGGCATGCTACAGGGCACTGAAGCTTTCTTT
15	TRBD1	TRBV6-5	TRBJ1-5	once	CASSPTGAGNQPQHF	TGTGCCAGCAGTCCGACAGGGGCGGGAAATCAGCCCCAGCATTTT
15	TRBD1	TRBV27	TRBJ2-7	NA	CASSSPGTGSYEQYF	TGTGCCAGCAGTTCCCCCGGGACAGGGTCCTACGAGCAGTACTTC
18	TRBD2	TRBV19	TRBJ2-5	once	CASSIVVGIAGGHETQYF	TGTGCCAGTAGTATAGTGGTTGGCATAGCGGGGGGGCATGAGACCCAGTACTTC
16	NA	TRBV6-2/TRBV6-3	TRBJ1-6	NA	CASSDQPRGGNSPLHF	TGTGCCAGCAGCGACCAACCGCGGGGAGGGAATTCACCCCTCCACTTT
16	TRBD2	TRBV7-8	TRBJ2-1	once	CASSLDRLAGVSEQFF	TGTGCCAGCAGCTTAGACAGACTAGCGGGAGTTAGTGAGCAGTTCTTC
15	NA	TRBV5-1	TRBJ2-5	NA	CASSLALGTGKTQYF	TGCGCCAGCAGCTTGGCCCTCGGGACTGGGAAGACCCAGTACTTC
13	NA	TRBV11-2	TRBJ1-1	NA	CASSLDRNTEAFF	TGTGCCAGCAGCCTTGACAGGAACACTGAAGCTTTCTTT
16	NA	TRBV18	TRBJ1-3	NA	CASSPPARGAGNTIYF	TGTGCCAGCTCACCACCTGCCCGGGGAGCTGGAAACACCATATATTTT
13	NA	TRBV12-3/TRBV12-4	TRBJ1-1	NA	CASSPQGTSEAFF	TGTGCCAGCAGCCCGCAGGGTACCAGTGAAGCTTTCTTT
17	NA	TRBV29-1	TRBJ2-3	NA	CSVEARNTGFSTDTQYF	TGCAGCGTTGAGGCCCGTAATACAGGTTTCAGCACAGATACGCAGTATTTT
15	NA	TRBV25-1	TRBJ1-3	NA	CASSQTGGSRNTIYF	TGTGCCAGCAGCCAAACGGGAGGGTCTCGAAACACCATATATTTT